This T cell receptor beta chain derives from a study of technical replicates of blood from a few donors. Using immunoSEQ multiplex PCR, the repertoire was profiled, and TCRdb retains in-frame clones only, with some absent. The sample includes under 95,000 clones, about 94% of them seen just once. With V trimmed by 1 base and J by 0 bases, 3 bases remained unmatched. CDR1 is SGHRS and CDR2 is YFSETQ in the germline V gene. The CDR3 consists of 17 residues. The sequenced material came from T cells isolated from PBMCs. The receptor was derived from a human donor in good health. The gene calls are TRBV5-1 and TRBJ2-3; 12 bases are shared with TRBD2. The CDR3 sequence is CASSLWTSGASTDTQYF. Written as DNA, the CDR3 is TGCGCCAGCAGCTTGTGGACTAGCGGGGCTAGCACAGATACGCAGTATTTT.